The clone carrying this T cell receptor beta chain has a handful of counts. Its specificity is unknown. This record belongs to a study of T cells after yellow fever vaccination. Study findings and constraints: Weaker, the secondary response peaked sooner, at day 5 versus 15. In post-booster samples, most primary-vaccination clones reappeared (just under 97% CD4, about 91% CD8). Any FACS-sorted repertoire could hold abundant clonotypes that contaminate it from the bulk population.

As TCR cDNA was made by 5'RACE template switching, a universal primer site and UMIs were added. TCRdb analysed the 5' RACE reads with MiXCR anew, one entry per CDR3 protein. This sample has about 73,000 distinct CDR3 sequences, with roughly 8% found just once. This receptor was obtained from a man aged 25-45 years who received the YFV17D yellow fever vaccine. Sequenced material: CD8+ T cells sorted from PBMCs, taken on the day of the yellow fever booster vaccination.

CDR3 loop: CSAKGGTGSSYEQYF. DNA for the CDR3: TGCAGTGCTAAAGGCGGGACGGGTAGCTCCTACGAGCAGTACTTC. V gene TRBV20-1 combines with J gene TRBJ2-7, with D perhaps matching TRBD2 (6 bases). Germline V gene data show CDR1 as DFQATT and CDR2 as SNEGSKA (reference sequence). CDR3 size: 15 residues. V was shortened by 4 bases and J by 0 bases, with 16 bases between the two germline ends.